A single T cell receptor (beta chain) is shown here with its context. Its antigen is currently unknown. CDR3 length: 13 residues. CDR1 is PRHDT and CDR2 is FYEKMQ in the germline V gene (reference sequence). The V and J ends lost 1 base and 4 bases respectively, with 6 bases between them. The data derive from a study of Ad26.COV2.S vaccination and SARS-CoV-2 variants. Points from the study as a whole: Total T cell responses, in the TCR breadth and depth analyses, may have been underestimated. Similar non-spike TCR breadth was observed in recipients of vaccine and of placebo. In vaccinated individuals, spike-specific CD8+ and CD4+ T cell responses reportedly displayed substantial breadth.

This table comes from immunoSEQ multiplex PCR, and its TCRdb copy is limited to in-frame clones, with some not included. Found here are just over 350,000 clones, about 92% of them singletons; the top ten hold roughly 3.9%. This chain links TRBV13 with TRBJ2-3; D is undetermined. This specimen was peripheral blood, taken after recovery from COVID-19. The receptor was derived from a human donor who had recovered from COVID-19. CDR3 region: CASSLVFPDTQYF. The CDR3 DNA reads as TGTGCCAGCAGCTTAGTTTTCCCAGATACGCAGTATTTT.